One sample yielded the 8 T cell receptor beta chains listed below, sequenced in a study of shared clonotypes between healthy human individuals. Here immunoSEQ multiplex PCR was the method, and the copy in TCRdb shows in-frame clones only, minus some. The sample has 2 million to 2.5 million clones; 95% are singletons. Sequenced input: naive CD4+ T cells sorted from blood. The sample's subset: CD45RA+ positively selected. Receptors were obtained from a man aged 18-30 years in good health.

The chain carries TRBV5-5 and TRBJ2-7; 7 nucleotides agree with TRBD2. Germline CDR1 SGHKS, CDR2 YYEKEE (reference sequence). The length of the CDR3 is 15 residues. After removal of 0 bases from V and 4 bases from J, the junction contained 7 bases not matched to a gene. The CDR3 DNA is TGTGCCAGCAGCTTGGTGGCGGGGGACTTATACGAGCAGTACTTC. Protein: CASSLVAGDLYEQYF.

The rearrangement links TRBV11-3 to TRBJ2-5; D is perhaps TRBD1 or TRBD2 (6 bases each). The CDR3 is made up of 16 amino acids. Germline values: CDR1 SGHNT, CDR2 YENEEA. Trimming shortened V by 5 bases and J by 0 bases, and 16 bases separated the two germline ends. The CDR3 nucleotides are TGTGCCAGCAGCCGACGGGGGCAGGGGTACCAAGAGACCCAGTACTTC. Its protein is CASSRRGQGYQETQYF.

The chain couples TRBV6-1 to TRBJ1-6; perhaps TRBD1 as D (5 bases). CDR1 is MNHNS, CDR2 SASEGT, per germline. Trimming removed 4 bases at V and 9 bases at J, with 13 bases between. This CDR3 region has 14 residues. DNA of the CDR3: TGTGCCAGCAGTGGCGGGGCCCCAGGTTCACCCCTCCACTTT. This encodes CASSGGAPGSPLHF.

V usage is TRBV5-6 and J usage is TRBJ1-4, with no clear D. CDR1 is SGHDT, CDR2 YYEEEE, per germline. Trimming stripped 3 bases from V and 0 bases from J, with 12 bases between. The CDR3 runs to 16 residues. The CDR3, as DNA: TGTGCCAGCAGCTCCGTTTTACTTGCAACTAATGAAAAACTGTTTTTT. It is translated as CASSSVLLATNEKLFF.

V usage is TRBV6-6 and J usage is TRBJ1-4; TRBD1 agrees at 9 bases. The CDR3 is 15 residues long. Per germline, CDR1 MNHNY and CDR2 SVGAGI (reference sequence). V lost 2 bases and J lost 8; bases outside the gene matches: 6. CDR3: CASSYTGQGGEKLFF. The DNA of the CDR3 is TGTGCCAGCAGTTACACGGGACAGGGTGGGGAAAAACTGTTTTTT.

The chain links TRBV28 to TRBJ1-3, with D possibly matching TRBD1 (5 bases). This CDR3 contains 15 residues. Germline values: CDR1 MDHEN, CDR2 SYDVKM. Trimming stripped 7 bases from V and 4 bases from J, with 17 bases between. The CDR3 here is CASIRGEKPGNTIYF. Here the CDR3 DNA reads TGTGCCAGCATTAGGGGAGAAAAGCCCGGAAACACCATATATTTT.

Worth noting for this clone: Other DNA sequences in the sample encode the same CDR3. The rearrangement joins TRBV7-8 to TRBJ1-1; D is uncertain. Germline V CDR1 and CDR2: SGHVS, FQNEAQ. This CDR3 comprises 13 residues. V was pared by 3 bases and J by 1 base, with 6 bases between. In nucleotides, the CDR3 is TGTGCCAGCAGCTTCGGCAGGAACACTGAAGCTTTCTTT. It is translated as CASSFGRNTEAFF.

To note about this clone: A much larger clone differs from this one at a single base, so this may be a read error. CDR3 nucleotides: TGTGCCAGCAGCCAGGACAGGGTGAACACTGAAGCTTTCTTT. This sequence encodes CASSQDRVNTEAFF. The V and J genes are TRBV5-6 and TRBJ1-1; 8 bases align to TRBD1. The V gene end was trimmed by 4 bases and the J gene end by 0 bases; junction bases not matched to a gene: 2. Looked up from germline, CDR1 is SGHDT and CDR2 is YYEEEE. The CDR3 has 14 residues.